This TCR beta chain was recovered during a study of human T cells and chemical hapten exposure. General study points: Significantly greater numbers of large CDR3 similarity clusters came from expanded TCRs than from controls.

The CDR3 is 11 amino acids. Trimming took off 6 bases at V and 5 bases at J, with 11 bases between the two ends. Germline loops: CDR1 DFQATT, CDR2 SNEGSKA (reference sequence). TCRdb reanalysed the RACE reads using MiXCR and keeps one entry per CDR3 protein. The repertoire holds around 67,000 distinct CDR3 sequences, with 8.5% to 9% as singletons. Remarks on this clonotype: Antigen specificity is unknown.

As for time point: patch test 2, 6 weeks after DPC sensitization. The sample's treatment: therapeutic diphenylcyclopropenone sensitization with weekly scalp DPC. The origin of this receptor is a woman aged 45 to 65 with alopecia areata. Some clones in this sample may be carry-over from other donors' samples. This specimen consisted of whole blood, obtained in connection with sensitization to the hapten diphenylcyclopropenone (DPC). The J gene is TRBJ2-7, the V gene TRBV20-1, with no clear D. This CDR3 is CSASSSHEQYF. CDR3 in DNA: TGCAGTGCCAGCTCATCCCACGAGCAGTACTTC.